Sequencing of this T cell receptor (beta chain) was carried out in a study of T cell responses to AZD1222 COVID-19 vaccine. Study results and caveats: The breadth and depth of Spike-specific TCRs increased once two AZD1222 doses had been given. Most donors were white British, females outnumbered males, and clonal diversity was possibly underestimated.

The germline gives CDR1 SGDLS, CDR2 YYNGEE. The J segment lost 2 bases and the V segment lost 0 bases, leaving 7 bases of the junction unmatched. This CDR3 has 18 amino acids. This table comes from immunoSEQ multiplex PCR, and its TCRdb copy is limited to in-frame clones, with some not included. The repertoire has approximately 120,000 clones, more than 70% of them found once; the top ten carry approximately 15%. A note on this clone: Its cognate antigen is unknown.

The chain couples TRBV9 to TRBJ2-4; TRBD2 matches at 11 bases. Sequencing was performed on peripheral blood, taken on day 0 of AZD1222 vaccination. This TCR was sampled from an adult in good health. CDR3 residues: CASSVGSLAGGSKNIQYF. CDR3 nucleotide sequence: TGTGCCAGCAGCGTAGGTTCTCTAGCGGGGGGCTCCAAAAACATTCAGTACTTC.